This entry features one T cell receptor (beta chain) sequence. The data derive from a study of T cells after yellow fever vaccination. Overall study context: Preparing low-cell-number fractions relied on SMART-Seq v4 Ultra Low Input. General observations from the study: Among primary-vaccination clones, most reappeared after the booster, at just under 98% for CD4 and about 90% for CD8.

MiXCR, applied by TCRdb to the 5' RACE reads, yields one record per CDR3 protein. The table lists over 65,000 distinct CDR3 sequences, about an eighth of them singletons. Trimming removed 0 bases at V and 5 bases at J, with 12 bases between. Germline CDR1 is LGHDT and CDR2 is YNNKEL (reference sequence). This CDR3 has 15 residues. The source is a man aged 18 to 30 who received the YFV17D yellow fever vaccine. This sequence joins TRBV3-1 and TRBJ2-3; D might be TRBD2 (6 bases). The sequenced sample was CD8+ T cells not binding an NS4B(214-222) dextramer, sorted from PBMCs, obtained roughly 20 days after the first yellow fever vaccination. The CDR3 DNA follows: TGTGCCAGCAGCCAAGAGGGTAGCGGAGGAGATACGCAGTATTTT. The encoded protein is CASSQEGSGGDTQYF.